This T cell receptor (beta chain) was documented in a study of control samples from healthy donors and cancer patients. The V end was cut by 8 bases, the J end by 3 bases, with 13 bases between. The CDR3 has 13 amino acids. Germline V lookup: CDR1 KGHSH, CDR2 LQKENI. Using immunoSEQ multiplex PCR, the repertoire was profiled, and TCRdb retains in-frame clones only, with some absent. The table has 150,000 to 200,000 clones, just over 90% seen once. Sequencing input: blood. The chain joins TRBV18 to TRBJ1-1; D gene ambiguous. This clonotype originated in a man younger than 45 in good health. CDR3 region: CASLEGADTEAFF. DNA for the CDR3: TGTGCCAGCCTAGAGGGAGCGGACACTGAAGCTTTCTTT.